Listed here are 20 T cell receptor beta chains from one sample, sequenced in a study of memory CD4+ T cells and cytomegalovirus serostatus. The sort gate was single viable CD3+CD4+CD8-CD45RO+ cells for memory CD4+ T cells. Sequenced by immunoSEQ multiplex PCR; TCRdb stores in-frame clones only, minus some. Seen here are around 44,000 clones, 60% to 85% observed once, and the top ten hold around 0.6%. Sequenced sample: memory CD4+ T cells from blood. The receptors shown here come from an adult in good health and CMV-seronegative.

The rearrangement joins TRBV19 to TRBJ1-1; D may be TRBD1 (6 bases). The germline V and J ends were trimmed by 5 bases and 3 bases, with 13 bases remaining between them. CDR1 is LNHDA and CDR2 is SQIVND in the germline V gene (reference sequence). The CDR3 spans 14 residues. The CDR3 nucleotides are TGTGCCAGTAGTCTCGGCGGGACATACACTGAAGCTTTCTTT. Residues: CASSLGGTYTEAFF. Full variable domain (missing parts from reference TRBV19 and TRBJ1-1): DGGITQSPKYLFRKEGQNVTLSCEQNLNHDAMYWYRQDPGQGLRLIYYSQIVNDFQKGDIAEGYSVSREKKESFPLTVTSAQKNPTAFYLCASSLGGTYTEAFFGQGTRLTVV.

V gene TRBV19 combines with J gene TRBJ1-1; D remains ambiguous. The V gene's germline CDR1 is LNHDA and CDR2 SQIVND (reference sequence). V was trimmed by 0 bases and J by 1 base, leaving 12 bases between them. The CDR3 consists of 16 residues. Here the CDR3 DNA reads TGTGCCAGTAGTATAGATTTTGGGCGGCCGAACACTGAAGCTTTCTTT. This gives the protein CASSIDFGRPNTEAFF.

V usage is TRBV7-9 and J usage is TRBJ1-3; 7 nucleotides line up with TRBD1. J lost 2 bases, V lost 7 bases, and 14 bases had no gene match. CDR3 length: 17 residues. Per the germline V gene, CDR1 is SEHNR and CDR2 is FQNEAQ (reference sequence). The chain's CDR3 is CASNMDRLGLPGNTIYF. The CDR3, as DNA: TGTGCCAGCAACATGGACAGGTTGGGACTTCCTGGAAACACCATATATTTT. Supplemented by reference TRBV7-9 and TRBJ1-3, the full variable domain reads DTGVSQNPRHKITKRGQNVTFRCDPISEHNRLYWYRQTLGQGPEFLTYFQNEAQLEKSRLLSDRFSAERPKGSFSTLEIQRTEQGDSAMYLCASNMDRLGLPGNTIYFGEGSWLTVV.

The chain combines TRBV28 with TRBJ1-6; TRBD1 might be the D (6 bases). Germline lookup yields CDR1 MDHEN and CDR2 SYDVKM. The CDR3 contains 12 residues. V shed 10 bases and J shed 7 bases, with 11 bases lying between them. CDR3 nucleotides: TGTGCCAACTCAGGGGTGAATTCACCCCTCCACTTT. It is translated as CANSGVNSPLHF.

The CDR3 region has the DNA TGTGCCAGCAGTGAAGGGCCAGACCTCTTCGCGCGGTACTTC. It encodes CASSEGPDLFARYF. V gene TRBV6-1 combines with J gene TRBJ2-7; no definite D call. Per the germline V gene, CDR1 is MNHNS and CDR2 is SASEGT. The CDR3 totals 14 residues. Trimming took 1 base from V and 12 from J, leaving 19 bases between them.

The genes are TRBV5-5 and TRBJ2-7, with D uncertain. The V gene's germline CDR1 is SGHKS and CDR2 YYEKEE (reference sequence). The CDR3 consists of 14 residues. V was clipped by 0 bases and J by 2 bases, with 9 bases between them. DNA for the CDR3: TGTGCCAGCAGCTTGGCCGGTGGTACCTACGAGCAGTACTTC. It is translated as CASSLAGGTYEQYF.

The CDR3 region is CASSSLSYNGYTF. In nucleotides, the CDR3 is TGTGCCAGCAGCTCTCTCAGCTACAATGGCTACACCTTC. The V gene is TRBV7-8, the J gene TRBJ1-2; no clear D. Trimming stripped 4 bases from V and 6 bases from J, with 12 bases between. Germline assignment: CDR1 SGHVS and CDR2 FQNEAQ. This CDR3 is 13 amino acids long. The full variable domain, with the rest looked up from reference TRBV7-8 and TRBJ1-2, is GAGVSQSPRYKVAKRGQDVALRCDPISGHVSLFWYQQALGQGPEFLTYFQNEAQLDKSGLPSDRFFAERPEGSVSTLKIQRTQQEDSAVYLCASSSLSYNGYTFGSGTRLTVV.

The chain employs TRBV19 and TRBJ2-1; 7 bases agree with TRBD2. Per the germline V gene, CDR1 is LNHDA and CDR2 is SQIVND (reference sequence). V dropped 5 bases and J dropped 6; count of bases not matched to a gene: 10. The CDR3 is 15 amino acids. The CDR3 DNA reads TGTGCCAGTAGTCCGACTAGCCCCACCCTCAATGAGCAGTTCTTC. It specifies CASSPTSPTLNEQFF.

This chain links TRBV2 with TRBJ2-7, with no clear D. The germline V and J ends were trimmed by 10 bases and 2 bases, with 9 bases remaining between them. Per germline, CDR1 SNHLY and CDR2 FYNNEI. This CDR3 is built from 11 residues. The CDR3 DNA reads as TGTGCCACCGGAGTGACCTACGAGCAGTACTTC. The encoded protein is CATGVTYEQYF.

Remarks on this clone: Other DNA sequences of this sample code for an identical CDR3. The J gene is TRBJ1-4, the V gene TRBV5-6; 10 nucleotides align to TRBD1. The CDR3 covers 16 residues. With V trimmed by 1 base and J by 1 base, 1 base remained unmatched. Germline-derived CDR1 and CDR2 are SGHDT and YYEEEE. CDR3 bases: TGTGCCAGCAGCTTGCGGGACAGGGGAACTAATGAAAAACTGTTTTTT. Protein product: CASSLRDRGTNEKLFF. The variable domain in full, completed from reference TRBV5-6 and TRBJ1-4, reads DAGVTQSPTHLIKTRGQQVTLRCSPKSGHDTVSWYQQALGQGPQFIFQYYEEEERQRGNFPDRFSGHQFPNYSSELNVNALLLGDSALYLCASSLRDRGTNEKLFFGSGTQLSVL.

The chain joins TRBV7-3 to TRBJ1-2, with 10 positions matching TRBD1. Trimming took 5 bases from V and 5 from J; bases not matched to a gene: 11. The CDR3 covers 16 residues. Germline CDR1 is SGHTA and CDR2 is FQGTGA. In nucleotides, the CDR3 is TGTGCCAGCAGCCCCGGGGGGGACAGGGGACGGTATGGCTACACCTTC. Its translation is CASSPGGDRGRYGYTF.

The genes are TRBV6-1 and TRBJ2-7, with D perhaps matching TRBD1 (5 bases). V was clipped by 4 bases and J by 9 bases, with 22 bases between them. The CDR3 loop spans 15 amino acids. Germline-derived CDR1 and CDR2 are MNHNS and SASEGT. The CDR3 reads CASSVIRQTNMGQYF. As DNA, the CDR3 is TGTGCCAGCAGTGTAATCCGACAGACGAATATGGGGCAGTACTTC.

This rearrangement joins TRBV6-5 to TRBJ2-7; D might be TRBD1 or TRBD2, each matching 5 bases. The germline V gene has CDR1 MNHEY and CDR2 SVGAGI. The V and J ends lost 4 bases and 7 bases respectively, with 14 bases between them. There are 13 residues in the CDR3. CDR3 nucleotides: TGTGCCAGCAGTTCCGGGACGTTGGGAGAGCAGTACTTC. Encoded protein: CASSSGTLGEQYF.

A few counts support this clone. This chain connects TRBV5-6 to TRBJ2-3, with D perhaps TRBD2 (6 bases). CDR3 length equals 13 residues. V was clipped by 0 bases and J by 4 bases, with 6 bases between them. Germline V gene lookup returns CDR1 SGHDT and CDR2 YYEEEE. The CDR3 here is CASSLGRADTQYF. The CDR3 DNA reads TGTGCCAGCAGCTTGGGGAGGGCAGATACGCAGTATTTT.

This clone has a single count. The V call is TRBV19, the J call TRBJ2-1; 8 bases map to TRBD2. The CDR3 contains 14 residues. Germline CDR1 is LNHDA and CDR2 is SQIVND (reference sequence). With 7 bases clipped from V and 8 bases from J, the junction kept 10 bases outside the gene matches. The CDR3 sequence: CASMGLEWPHEQFF. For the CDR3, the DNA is TGTGCCAGTATGGGACTAGAATGGCCGCATGAGCAGTTCTTC. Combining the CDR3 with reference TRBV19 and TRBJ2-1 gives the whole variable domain DGGITQSPKYLFRKEGQNVTLSCEQNLNHDAMYWYRQDPGQGLRLIYYSQIVNDFQKGDIAEGYSVSREKKESFPLTVTSAQKNPTAFYLCASMGLEWPHEQFFGPGTRLTVL.

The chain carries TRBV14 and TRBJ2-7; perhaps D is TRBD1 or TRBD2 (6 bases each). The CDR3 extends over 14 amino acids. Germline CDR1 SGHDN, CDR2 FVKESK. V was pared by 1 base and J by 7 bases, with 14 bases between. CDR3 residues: CASSQGGASREQYF. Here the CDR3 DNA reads TGTGCCAGCAGCCAAGGGGGGGCTTCACGGGAGCAGTACTTC.

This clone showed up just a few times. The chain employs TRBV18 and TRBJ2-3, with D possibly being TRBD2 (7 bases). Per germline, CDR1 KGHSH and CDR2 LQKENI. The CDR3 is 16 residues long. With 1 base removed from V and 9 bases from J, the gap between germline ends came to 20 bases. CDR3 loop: CASSPQAGAQLGTQYF. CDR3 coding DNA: TGTGCCAGCTCACCACAGGCGGGGGCTCAACTGGGGACGCAGTATTTT.

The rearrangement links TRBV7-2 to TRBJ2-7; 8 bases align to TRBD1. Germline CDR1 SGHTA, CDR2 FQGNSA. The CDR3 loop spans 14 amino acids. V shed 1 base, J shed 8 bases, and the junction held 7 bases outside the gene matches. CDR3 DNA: TGTGCCAGCAGCTTAGGGGCAGGGGGCCTCAAGCAGTACTTC. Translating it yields CASSLGAGGLKQYF.

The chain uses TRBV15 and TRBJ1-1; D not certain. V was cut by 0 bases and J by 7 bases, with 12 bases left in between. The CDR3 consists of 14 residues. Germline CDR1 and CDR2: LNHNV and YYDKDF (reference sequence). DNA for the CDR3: TGTGCCACCAGCAGAGACGGTAGAGTGGGTGAAGCTTTCTTT. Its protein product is CATSRDGRVGEAFF. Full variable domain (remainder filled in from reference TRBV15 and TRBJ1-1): DAMVIQNPRYQVTQFGKPVTLSCSQTLNHNVMYWYQQKSSQAPKLLFHYYDKDFNNEADTPDNFQSRRPNTSFCFLDIRSPGLGDTAMYLCATSRDGRVGEAFFGQGTRLTVV.

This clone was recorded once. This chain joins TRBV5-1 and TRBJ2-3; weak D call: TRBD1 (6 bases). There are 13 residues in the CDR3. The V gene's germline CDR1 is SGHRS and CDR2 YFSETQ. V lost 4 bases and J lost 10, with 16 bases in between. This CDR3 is CASSVDRHRSQYF. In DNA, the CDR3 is TGCGCCAGCAGCGTCGACAGGCATAGATCGCAGTATTTT.